What follows are 14 T cell receptor beta chains derived from one specimen sequenced in a study of CD8 T cells in ankylosing spondylitis. TCRdb reanalysed the 5' RACE reads using MiXCR and keeps one entry per CDR3 protein. The sample consists of approximately 250,000 distinct CDR3 sequences, under 35% of them appearing once. The sample taken for sequencing was blood, either unsorted or a sorted T cell fraction (not recorded which). These receptors were obtained from a male donor with ankylosing spondylitis or in good health (not recorded which).

V and J are TRBV15 and TRBJ2-7, with 7 bases identical to TRBD1. This CDR3 is built from 18 residues. V lost 0 bases to trimming and J lost 3 bases; unmatched junction nucleotides: 14. From germline, CDR1 is LNHNV and CDR2 YYDKDF (reference sequence). The CDR3 sequence: CATSRDRRSRDRGYEQYF. In DNA form, the CDR3 reads TGTGCCACCAGCAGAGATCGTCGATCCAGGGACAGAGGCTACGAGCAGTACTTC.

The J gene is TRBJ1-5, the V gene TRBV7-2, with D tentatively TRBD1 (5 bases). The germline gives CDR1 SGHTA, CDR2 FQGNSA. The CDR3 is 15 residues long. The V end was cut by 6 bases, the J end by 4 bases, with 16 bases between. CDR3 loop: CASSLTGTGNQPQHF. As DNA, the CDR3 is TGTGCCAGCAGTTTAACGGGGACGGGGAATCAGCCCCAGCATTTT.

The chain links TRBV6-2 or TRBV6-3 to TRBJ1-5; D call uncertain. Trimming pared 4 bases from V and 2 bases from J, leaving 15 bases between. This CDR3 comprises 16 residues. CDR1 MNHEY and CDR2 SVGEGT come from the germline V gene. CDR3 DNA: TGTGCCAGCAGTTCCCTCAGAAGAGAAGGCAATCAGCCCCAGCATTTT. Amino acid sequence: CASSSLRREGNQPQHF.

This clonotype was seen a few times. The V call is TRBV19, the J call TRBJ2-5; D may be TRBD1 (6 bases). The V end was cut by 5 bases, the J end by 0 bases, with 19 bases between. Germline V gene sequence: CDR1 LNHDA, CDR2 SQIVND (reference sequence). This CDR3 spans 17 amino acids. The CDR3 DNA reads as TGTGCCAGTAGTCCTCCCCCCGGGACATGGTACCAAGAGACCCAGTACTTC. This translates into CASSPPPGTWYQETQYF.

This clonotype appeared a few times. V is TRBV20-1 and J is TRBJ1-5; 8 nucleotides match TRBD1. J gave up 5 bases and V 6 bases, and 9 bases lay outside the gene matches. This CDR3 is 14 amino acids long. CDR1 DFQATT and CDR2 SNEGSKA come from the germline V gene (reference sequence). The CDR3 DNA is TGCAGTGCGTCTCCGGACAGGGCCGATCAGCCCCAGCATTTT. This translates into CSASPDRADQPQHF.

The genes are TRBV6-1 and TRBJ2-7, with D unresolved. The CDR3 sequence is 15 residues long. Germline V gene sequence: CDR1 MNHNS, CDR2 SASEGT. V lost 1 base, J lost 4 bases, and 14 bases lay in between. CDR3 loop: CASSEGLSPGYEQYF. In DNA form, the CDR3 reads TGTGCCAGCAGTGAAGGGCTCAGCCCCGGGTACGAGCAGTACTTC.

This clonotype was seen more than once but under ten times. At one boundary the junction diverges from the germline segment, which might be a read error. CDR3 bases: TGTGCCAGCACACCGGACAGGGGCTCTGGAAACACCATATATTTT. This sequence encodes CASTPDRGSGNTIYF. The chain links TRBV18 to TRBJ1-3, with TRBD1 matching 9 bases. CDR1 is KGHSH, CDR2 LQKENI, per germline. The CDR3 runs 15 residues. The full variable domain, rest sourced from reference TRBV18 and TRBJ1-3, is NAGVMQNPRHLVRRRGQEARLRCSPMKGHSHVYWYRQLPEEGLKFMVYLQKENIIDESGMPKERFSAEFPKEGPSILRIQQVVRGDSAAYFCASTPDRGSGNTIYFGEGSWLTVV.

Only a few counts were recorded for this clonotype. The chain couples TRBV12-3 or TRBV12-4 to TRBJ2-3, with a weak D call TRBD2 (5 bases). The CDR3 loop spans 14 amino acids. Trimming removed 7 bases from V and 4 bases from J, with 15 bases in between. CDR3: CASTLLVPADTQYF. The CDR3 DNA is TGTGCCAGCACCCTACTAGTTCCGGCAGATACGCAGTATTTT.

The chain couples TRBV29-1 to TRBJ2-7, with no clear D. The CDR3 is 13 amino acids. V was pared by 5 bases and J by 0 bases, with 11 bases between. Germline V CDR1 and CDR2: SQVTM, ANQGSEA. CDR3 residues: CSVSTASSYEQYF. CDR3 in DNA: TGCAGCGTTTCGACTGCTAGCTCCTACGAGCAGTACTTC.

The rearrangement joins TRBV9 to TRBJ2-3, with D uncertain. This CDR3 region has 11 residues. V lost 5 bases and J lost 1, with 2 bases in between. The V gene's germline CDR1 is SGDLS and CDR2 YYNGEE. Here the CDR3 DNA reads TGTGCCAGCAGGGGCACAGATACGCAGTATTTT. This translates into CASRGTDTQYF.

This clonotype was detected a few times. The CDR3 reads CSARSLGHPEETQYF. CDR3 DNA: TGCAGTGCTAGATCGCTTGGACATCCCGAGGAGACCCAGTACTTC. The genes are TRBV20-1 and TRBJ2-5, with D perhaps TRBD1 (5 bases). CDR1 is DFQATT and CDR2 is SNEGSKA in the germline V gene (reference sequence). Trimming left V 2 bases short and J 5 bases short, with 18 bases between. The CDR3 is made up of 15 amino acids.

V is TRBV7-9 and J is TRBJ2-7; 7 nucleotides align to TRBD1. Per germline, CDR1 SEHNR and CDR2 FQNEAQ (reference sequence). The CDR3 length is 15 residues. V was clipped by 5 bases and J by 2 bases; unmatched bases: 9. CDR3 DNA sequence: TGTGCCAGCAGCACGAAGACAGGGACAGCCTACGAGCAGTACTTC. It specifies CASSTKTGTAYEQYF.

V usage is TRBV10-3 and J usage is TRBJ1-4, with TRBD1 as a possible D gene (5 bases). This CDR3 spans 14 amino acids. Germline V CDR1 and CDR2: ENHRY, SYGVKD. The germline V and J ends were trimmed by 5 bases and 4 bases, with 11 bases remaining between them. CDR3 DNA sequence: TGTGCCATCAGTCGGGACGGAAATAATGAAAAACTGTTTTTT. This sequence encodes CAISRDGNNEKLFF.

This clonotype was detected ten times or more. The rearrangement joins TRBV20-1 to TRBJ2-1; D call uncertain. V lost 3 bases to trimming and J lost 6 bases, with 6 bases between them. There are 11 residues in the CDR3. Germline V gives CDR1 DFQATT, CDR2 SNEGSKA (reference sequence). The CDR3 loop is CSASQANEQFF. The CDR3 nucleotides are TGCAGTGCTAGCCAGGCCAATGAGCAGTTCTTC.